This TCR beta chain is from a study of yellow fever vaccine responses in identical twins. Points from the study as a whole: Vaccine T cell responses of twins reportedly seemed partly convergent and partly personalized.

Comments on this clonotype: Its antigen remains unknown.

Trimming pared 1 base from V and 11 bases from J, leaving 6 bases between. Germline CDR1 SEHNR, CDR2 FQNEAQ (reference sequence). The CDR3 covers 11 residues. Each CDR3 protein is one row after TCRdb ran MiXCR on the RT-PCR reads. The profile shows about 19,000 distinct CDR3 sequences, roughly three quarters of them singletons. V and J are TRBV7-9 and TRBJ2-1; D remains ambiguous. This receptor was obtained from a young woman who received the yellow fever vaccine. The source was T cells from blood (PBMCs), unsorted or a sorted subset (not recorded which), collected before or after yellow fever vaccination (not recorded which). The CDR3 spells CASSLDRKQFF. DNA for the CDR3: TGTGCCAGCAGCTTAGATCGGAAGCAGTTCTTC.